This T cell receptor (beta chain) originates from a study of T cells in Graves' hyperthyroidism and ophthalmopathy (dated by TCRdb to 2018 to 2020). For context, the study as a whole: To identify TCR V-J signatures that set the groups apart, the researchers used a discovery cohort of 100 patients, made up of some 41 with Graves' ophthalmopathy and approximately 57 with stable Graves' hyperthyroidism. After blood sampling, hyperthyroidism patients were treated with methimazole at a starting dose of 30 mg daily, and ophthalmopathy patients were treated with high-dose intravenous methylprednisolone. The approximately 100 discovery patients were divided at random into training and test sets in a 7:3 ratio. TCR Vbeta CDR3 sequencing of around 130 peripheral blood samples (around 45 ophthalmopathy, approximately 80 hyperthyroidism and around 17 progressor patients) is reported in the paper. An independent validation cohort of about 20 hyperthyroidism patients and 15 or so patients who later progressed to ophthalmopathy tested prospective prediction of ophthalmopathy. In roughly six Graves' hyperthyroidism patients, the study also compared T-cell repertoires from thyroid tissue with T-cell repertoires from blood.

TCR beta CDR3 regions were amplified from RNA transcripts. The TCR CDR3 was subjected to a first round of RT-PCR using the HTBI primer set and the Qiagen OneStep RT-PCR kit. A second multiplex PCR round built the libraries, followed by size selection and purification. Libraries were sequenced paired-end with 100 bp reads on an Illumina HiSeq2000. In the source study's methods: SOAPnuke was used to process the raw data, with reads discarded if the reads contained adapters or uncalled bases, had a mean Phred below 15, or lacked an exact constant-primer or identifier match. COPE v1.2.5 was used to merge the high-quality paired reads, and each unique nucleotide sequence was defined as a clonotype. MiTCR v1.1 was used to align clonotypes to the IMGT TRBV, TRBD and TRBJ reference segments. Analysis was restricted to V-J combinations with a frequency above 0.0001, which covered about 99% of repertoires. The TCS score was defined as F50 (clonal expansion) divided by E x V (chaos), with BLOSUM62-based TCRdist calculated between CDR3 peptides within each V-J. Welch's t-statistics and random forest reduced roughly 530 V-J features to about 12, which were used in a naive Bayes classifier (R e1071). Thyroid-blood repertoire similarity was quantified with the Morisita-Horn index. TCRdb reran the public reads through fastp at Q25 and MiXCR, keeping productive beta chains. For every CDR3 protein sequence, its rows merge into one entry that carries the most common genes and DNA. The V and J calls come from TCRdb's annotation, not from the publication. The sample contains 500,000 to 650,000 distinct CDR3 sequences, around 50% of them found a single time. Approximately 44% of the sample belongs to the ten largest clones.

Deletion took 2 bases off V and 4 bases off J, with a span of 15 bases between the germline ends. The CDR3 spans 15 residues, from the cysteine through the phenylalanine. Of all the DNA, just the CDR3 is kept, 45 bases in frame from base 1. The germline V gene (reference sequence) specifies SEHNR as CDR1 and FQNEAQ as CDR2. The study excluded patients with uncontrolled infections, other autoimmune diseases, pregnancy or lactation. Clinical symptoms, serum thyroxine and TRAb, thyroid ultrasound, and orbital computed tomography formed the basis for the diagnoses. Total RNA was extracted with Trizol reagent, and quality was checked on an Agilent 2100 Bioanalyzer. Broader findings and caveats from the paper: No statistical method was used to set the sample size in advance, and investigators knew the group allocation. During validation, the model predicted progression to ophthalmopathy a median of about 5.9 months ahead of onset, with 70.59% sensitivity and 72% to 80% specificity. A model built on a 13 V-J signature distinguished ophthalmopathy from stable hyperthyroidism, reaching roughly 88% sensitivity and around 81% specificity in cross-validation and 80%/75% in testing. Most expanded thyroid clonotypes (frequency above 0.001) were also detected in blood, a finding suggesting that blood repertoires may reflect thyroid immune responses.

To note about this clonotype: This receptor's antigen is unknown. Nothing much larger sits one base from this clone, and base qualities are not available.

The rearranged segments are TRBV7-9 and TRBJ2-7; possibly the D gene is TRBD1, per 7 matching bases. Input material: peripheral blood or thyroid tissue (not recorded which). This TCR derives from an adult woman with Graves' disease, either hyperthyroidism or ophthalmopathy (not recorded which). The bases read TGTGCCAGCAGCTTATATGGCAGGGGGGATTACGAGCAGTACTTC. Protein translation: CASSLYGRGDYEQYF.